Included here is one TCR beta chain sequence, with context. The target antigen is unknown. CDR1 and CDR2 from the germline V gene are DFQATT and SNEGSKA (reference sequence). Trimming removed 6 bases from V and 2 bases from J, with 11 bases in between. The CDR3 sequence is 12 residues long. This record belongs to a study of T cell repertoires in cytomegalovirus infection. Study-wide context: Matching HLA type and CMV infection were both indicated by public TCR beta signatures. Study observations and caveats: The study found HLA-C-restricted CMV-specific TCR beta clonotypes dominating the ex vivo response. The cumulative frequency of public TCR beta families distinguished individuals who carried CMV together with the relevant HLA.

TCRdb analysed the reads with MiXCR anew, one entry per CDR3 protein. Of some 700,000 distinct CDR3 sequences listed, under 40% are singletons. This TCR came from a human donor in good health (CMV status not recorded). Some clones in this sample may be carry-over from other donors' samples. V and J are TRBV20-1 and TRBJ2-7; maybe TRBD2 (6 bases). Sequenced sample: PBMCs. CDR3 DNA: TGCAGTGCGGAGAGGGAGGCCTACGAGCAGTACTTC. It is translated as CSAEREAYEQYF.